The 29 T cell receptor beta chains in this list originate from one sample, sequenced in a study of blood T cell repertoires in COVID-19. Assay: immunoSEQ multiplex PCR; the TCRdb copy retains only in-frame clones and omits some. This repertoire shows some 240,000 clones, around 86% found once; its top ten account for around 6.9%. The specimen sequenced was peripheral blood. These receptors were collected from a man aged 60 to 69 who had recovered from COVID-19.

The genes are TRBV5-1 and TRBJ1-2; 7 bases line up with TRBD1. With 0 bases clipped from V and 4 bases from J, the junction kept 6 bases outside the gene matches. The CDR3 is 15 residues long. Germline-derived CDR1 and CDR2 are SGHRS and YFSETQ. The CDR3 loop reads CASSLALGQSYGYTF. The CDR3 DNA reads TGCGCCAGCAGCTTGGCTTTGGGACAGAGCTATGGCTACACCTTC. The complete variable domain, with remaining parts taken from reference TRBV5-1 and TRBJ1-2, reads KAGVTQTPRYLIKTRGQQVTLSCSPISGHRSVSWYQQTPGQGLQFLFEYFSETQRNKGNFPGRFSGRQFSNSRSEMNVSTLELGDSALYLCASSLALGQSYGYTFGSGTRLTVV.

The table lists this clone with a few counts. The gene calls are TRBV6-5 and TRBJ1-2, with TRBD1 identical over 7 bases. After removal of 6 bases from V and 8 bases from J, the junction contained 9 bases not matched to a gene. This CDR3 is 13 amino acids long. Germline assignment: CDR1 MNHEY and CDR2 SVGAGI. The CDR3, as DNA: TGTGCCAGCAGATTCCAGGGGGGCCGGGGCTACACCTTC. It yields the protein CASRFQGGRGYTF.

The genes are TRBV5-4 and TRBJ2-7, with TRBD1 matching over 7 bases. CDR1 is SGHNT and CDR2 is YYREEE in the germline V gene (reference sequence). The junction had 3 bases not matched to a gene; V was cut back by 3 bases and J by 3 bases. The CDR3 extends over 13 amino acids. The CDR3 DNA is TGTGCCAGCAGCTCAAACAGGGGCTACGAGCAGTACTTC. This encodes CASSSNRGYEQYF.

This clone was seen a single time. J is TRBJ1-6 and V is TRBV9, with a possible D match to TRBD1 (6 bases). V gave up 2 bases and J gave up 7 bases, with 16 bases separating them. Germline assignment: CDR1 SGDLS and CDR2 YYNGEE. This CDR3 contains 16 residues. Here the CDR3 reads CASSVEPGHQNSPLHF. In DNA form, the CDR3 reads TGTGCCAGCAGCGTGGAACCGGGACACCAAAATTCACCCCTCCACTTT.

For the CDR3, the DNA is TGTGCCATCAGGAAGGGGGCCCGGGACACCGGGGAGCTGTTTTTT. This encodes CAIRKGARDTGELFF. This rearrangement joins TRBV10-3 to TRBJ2-2; 7 positions match TRBD1. J lost 3 bases, V lost 6 bases, and 7 bases had no gene match. Germline V lookup: CDR1 ENHRY, CDR2 SYGVKD. The CDR3 length is 15 residues.

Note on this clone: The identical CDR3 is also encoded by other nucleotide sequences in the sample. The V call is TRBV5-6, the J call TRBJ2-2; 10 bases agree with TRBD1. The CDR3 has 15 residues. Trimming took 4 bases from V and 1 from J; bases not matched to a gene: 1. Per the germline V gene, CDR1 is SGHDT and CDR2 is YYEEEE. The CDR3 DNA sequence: TGTGCCAGCAGCAGGACAGGGGGGAACACCGGGGAGCTGTTTTTT. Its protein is CASSRTGGNTGELFF.

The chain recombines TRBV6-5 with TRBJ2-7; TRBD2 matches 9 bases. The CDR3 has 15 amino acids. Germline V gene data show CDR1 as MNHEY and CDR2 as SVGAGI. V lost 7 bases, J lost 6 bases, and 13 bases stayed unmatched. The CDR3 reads CASTPSNGLASEQYF. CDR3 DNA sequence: TGTGCCAGCACACCATCAAATGGACTAGCGAGCGAGCAGTACTTC.

The CDR3 sequence: CSVFSGRVGEQYF. The CDR3 DNA reads TGCAGCGTTTTTAGCGGGAGGGTGGGGGAGCAGTACTTC. The chain joins TRBV29-1 to TRBJ2-7; 11 bases are a match to TRBD2. V lost 5 bases to trimming and J lost 7 bases; unmatched junction nucleotides: 7. Germline CDR1 and CDR2: SQVTM and ANQGSEA. This CDR3 region has 13 residues.

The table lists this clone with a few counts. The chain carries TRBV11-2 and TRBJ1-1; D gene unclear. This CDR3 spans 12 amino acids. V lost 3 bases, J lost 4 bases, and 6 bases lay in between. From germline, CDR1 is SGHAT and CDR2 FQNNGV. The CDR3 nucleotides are TGTGCCAGCAGCTTCGGTGGCACTGAAGCTTTCTTT. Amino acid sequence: CASSFGGTEAFF.

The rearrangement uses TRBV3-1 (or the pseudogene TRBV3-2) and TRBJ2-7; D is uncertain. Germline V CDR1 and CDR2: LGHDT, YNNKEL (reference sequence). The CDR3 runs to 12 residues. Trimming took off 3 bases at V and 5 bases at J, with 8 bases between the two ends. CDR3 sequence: CASSHTTHEQYF. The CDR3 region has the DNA TGTGCCAGCAGCCACACCACTCACGAGCAGTACTTC.

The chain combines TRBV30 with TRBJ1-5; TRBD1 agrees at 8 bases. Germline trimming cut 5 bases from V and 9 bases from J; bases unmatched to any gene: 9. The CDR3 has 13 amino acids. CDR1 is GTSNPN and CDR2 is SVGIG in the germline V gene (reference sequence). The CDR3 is CAWDRGSKTPQHF. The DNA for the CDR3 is TGTGCCTGGGACAGGGGCTCCAAGACGCCCCAGCATTTT.

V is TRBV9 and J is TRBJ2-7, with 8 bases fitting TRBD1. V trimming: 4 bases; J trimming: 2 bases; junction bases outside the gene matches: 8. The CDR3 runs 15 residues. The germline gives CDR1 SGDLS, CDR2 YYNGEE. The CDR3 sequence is CASSRAGGSPYEQYF. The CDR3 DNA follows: TGTGCCAGCAGCCGAGCAGGGGGCTCCCCCTACGAGCAGTACTTC.

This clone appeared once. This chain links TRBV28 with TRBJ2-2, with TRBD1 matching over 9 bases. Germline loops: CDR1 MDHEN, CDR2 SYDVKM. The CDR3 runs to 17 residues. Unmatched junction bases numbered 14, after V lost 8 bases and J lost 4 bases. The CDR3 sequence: CASCGTGSRKSTGELFF. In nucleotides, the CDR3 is TGTGCCAGCTGTGGGACAGGGAGTCGGAAGAGCACCGGGGAGCTGTTTTTT.

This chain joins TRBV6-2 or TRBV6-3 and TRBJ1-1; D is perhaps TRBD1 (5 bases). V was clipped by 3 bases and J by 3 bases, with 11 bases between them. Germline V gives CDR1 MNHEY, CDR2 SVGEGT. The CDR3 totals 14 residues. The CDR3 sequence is CASSYSRGDTEAFF. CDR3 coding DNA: TGTGCCAGCAGTTATAGTCGGGGGGACACTGAAGCTTTCTTT.

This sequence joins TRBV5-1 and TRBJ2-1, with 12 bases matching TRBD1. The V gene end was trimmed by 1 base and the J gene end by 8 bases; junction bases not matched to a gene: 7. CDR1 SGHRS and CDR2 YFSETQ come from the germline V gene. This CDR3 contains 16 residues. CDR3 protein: CASSLFGTGGSYEQFF. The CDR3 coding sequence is TGCGCCAGCAGCTTGTTCGGGACAGGGGGCAGCTATGAGCAGTTCTTC.

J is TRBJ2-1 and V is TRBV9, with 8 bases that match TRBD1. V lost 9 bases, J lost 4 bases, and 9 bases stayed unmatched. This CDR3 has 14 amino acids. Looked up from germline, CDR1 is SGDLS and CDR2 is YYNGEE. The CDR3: CAINRDRNYNEQFF. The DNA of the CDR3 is TGTGCCATTAACCGGGACAGGAATTACAATGAGCAGTTCTTC.

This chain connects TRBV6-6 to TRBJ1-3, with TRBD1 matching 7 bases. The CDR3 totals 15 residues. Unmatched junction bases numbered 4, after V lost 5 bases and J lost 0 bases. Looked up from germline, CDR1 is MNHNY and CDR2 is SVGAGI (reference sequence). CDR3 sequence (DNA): TGTGCCAGCAGTCCACAGGGGTCCTCTGGAAACACCATATATTTT. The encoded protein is CASSPQGSSGNTIYF.

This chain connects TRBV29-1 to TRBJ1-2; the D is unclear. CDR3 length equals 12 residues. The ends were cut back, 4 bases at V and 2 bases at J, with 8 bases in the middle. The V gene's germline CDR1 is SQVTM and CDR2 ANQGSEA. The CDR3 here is CSVGYGNYGYTF. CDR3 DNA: TGCAGCGTTGGTTACGGGAACTATGGCTACACCTTC.

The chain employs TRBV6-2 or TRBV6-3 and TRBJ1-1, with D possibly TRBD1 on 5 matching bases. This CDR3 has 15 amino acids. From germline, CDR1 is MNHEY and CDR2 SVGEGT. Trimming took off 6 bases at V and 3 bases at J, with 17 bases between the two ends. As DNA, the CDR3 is TGTGCCAGCAGCTCCGGAGGGGTCGGTGACACTGAAGCTTTCTTT. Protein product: CASSSGGVGDTEAFF.

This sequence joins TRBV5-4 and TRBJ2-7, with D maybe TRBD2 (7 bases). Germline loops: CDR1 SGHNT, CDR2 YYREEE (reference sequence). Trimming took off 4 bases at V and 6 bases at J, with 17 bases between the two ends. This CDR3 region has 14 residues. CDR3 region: CASSPGGLMLEQYF. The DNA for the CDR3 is TGTGCCAGCAGCCCGGGGGGCCTTATGCTCGAGCAGTACTTC. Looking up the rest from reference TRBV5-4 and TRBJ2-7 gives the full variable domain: ETGVTQSPTHLIKTRGQQVTLRCSSQSGHNTVSWYQQALGQGPQFIFQYYREEENGRGNFPPRFSGLQFPNYSSELNVNALELDDSALYLCASSPGGLMLEQYFGPGTRLTVT.

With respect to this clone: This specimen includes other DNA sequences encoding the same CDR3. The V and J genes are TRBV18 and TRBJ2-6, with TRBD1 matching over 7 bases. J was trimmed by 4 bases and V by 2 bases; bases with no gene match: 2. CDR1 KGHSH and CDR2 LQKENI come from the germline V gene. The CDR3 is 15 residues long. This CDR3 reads CASSPDRVGANVLTF. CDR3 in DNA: TGTGCCAGCTCACCAGACAGGGTCGGGGCCAACGTCCTGACTTTC. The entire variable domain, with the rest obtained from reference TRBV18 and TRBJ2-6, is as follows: NAGVMQNPRHLVRRRGQEARLRCSPMKGHSHVYWYRQLPEEGLKFMVYLQKENIIDESGMPKERFSAEFPKEGPSILRIQQVVRGDSAAYFCASSPDRVGANVLTFGAGSRLTVL.

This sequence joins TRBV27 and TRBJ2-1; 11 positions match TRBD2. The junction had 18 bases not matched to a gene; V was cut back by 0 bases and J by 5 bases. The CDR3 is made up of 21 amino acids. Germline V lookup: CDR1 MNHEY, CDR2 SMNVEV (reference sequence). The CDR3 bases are TGTGCCAGCAGTTTATCGGTCCCCCTAGCGGGAGGCCTGGACTTGAACAATGAGCAGTTCTTC. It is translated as CASSLSVPLAGGLDLNNEQFF.

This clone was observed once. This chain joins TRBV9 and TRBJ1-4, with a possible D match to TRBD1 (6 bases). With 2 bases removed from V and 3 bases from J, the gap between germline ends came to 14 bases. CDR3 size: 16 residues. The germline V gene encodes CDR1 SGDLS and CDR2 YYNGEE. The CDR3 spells CASSVTTGIANEKLFF. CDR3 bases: TGTGCCAGCAGCGTGACCACAGGGATAGCTAATGAAAAACTGTTTTTT.

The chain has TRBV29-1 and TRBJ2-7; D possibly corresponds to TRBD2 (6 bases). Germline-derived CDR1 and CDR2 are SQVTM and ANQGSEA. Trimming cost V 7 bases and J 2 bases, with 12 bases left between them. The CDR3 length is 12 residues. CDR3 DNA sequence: TGCAGCGCTGGGGGAGGCCCCTACGAGCAGTACTTC. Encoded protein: CSAGGGPYEQYF.

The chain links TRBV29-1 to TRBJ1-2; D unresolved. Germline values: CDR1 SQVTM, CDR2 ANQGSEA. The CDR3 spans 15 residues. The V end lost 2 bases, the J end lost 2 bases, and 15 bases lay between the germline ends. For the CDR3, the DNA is TGCAGCGTTGAACGGATGGAGATCACCAACTATGGCTACACCTTC. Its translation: CSVERMEITNYGYTF.

The CDR3 DNA reads TGTGCCAGCAGCTTGGTAGGGCTAGCGAGGAATGAGCAGTTCTTC. It encodes CASSLVGLARNEQFF. This sequence joins TRBV5-5 and TRBJ2-1, with D perhaps matching TRBD2 (6 bases). In germline, CDR1 is SGHKS, CDR2 YYEKEE (reference sequence). This CDR3 contains 15 residues. The V end lost 0 bases, the J end lost 7 bases, and 14 bases lay between the germline ends.

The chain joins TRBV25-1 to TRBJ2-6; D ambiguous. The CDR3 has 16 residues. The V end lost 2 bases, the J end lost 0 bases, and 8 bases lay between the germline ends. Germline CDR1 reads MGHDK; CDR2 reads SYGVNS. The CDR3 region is CASSEPGYSGANVLTF. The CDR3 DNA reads TGTGCCAGCAGTGAACCAGGCTACTCTGGGGCCAACGTCCTGACTTTC.

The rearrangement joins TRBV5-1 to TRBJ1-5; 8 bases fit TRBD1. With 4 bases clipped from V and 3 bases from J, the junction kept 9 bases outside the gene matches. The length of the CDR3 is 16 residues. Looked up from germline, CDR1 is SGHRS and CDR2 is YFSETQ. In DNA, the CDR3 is TGCGCCAGCAGCCCCGGGGGGACAGGATACAATCAGCCCCAGCATTTT. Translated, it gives CASSPGGTGYNQPQHF.

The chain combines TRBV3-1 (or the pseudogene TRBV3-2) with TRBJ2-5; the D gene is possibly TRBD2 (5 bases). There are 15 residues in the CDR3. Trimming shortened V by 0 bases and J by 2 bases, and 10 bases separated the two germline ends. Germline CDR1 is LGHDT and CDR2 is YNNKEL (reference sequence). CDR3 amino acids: CASSQDRGLQETQYF. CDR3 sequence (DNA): TGTGCCAGCAGCCAAGATCGCGGGTTGCAAGAGACCCAGTACTTC.